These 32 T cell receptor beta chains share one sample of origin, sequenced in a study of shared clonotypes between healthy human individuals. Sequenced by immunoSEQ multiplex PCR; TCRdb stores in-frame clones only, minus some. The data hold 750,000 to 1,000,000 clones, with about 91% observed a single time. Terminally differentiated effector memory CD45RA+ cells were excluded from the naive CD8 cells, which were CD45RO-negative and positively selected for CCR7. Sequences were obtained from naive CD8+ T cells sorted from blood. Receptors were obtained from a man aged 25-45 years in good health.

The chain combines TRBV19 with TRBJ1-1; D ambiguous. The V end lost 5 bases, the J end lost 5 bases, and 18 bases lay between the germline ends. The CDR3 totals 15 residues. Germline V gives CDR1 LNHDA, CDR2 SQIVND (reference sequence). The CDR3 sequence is CASSSIRELGTEAFF. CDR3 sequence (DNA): TGTGCCAGTAGTTCTATAAGGGAATTGGGTACTGAAGCTTTCTTT. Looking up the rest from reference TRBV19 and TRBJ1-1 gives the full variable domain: DGGITQSPKYLFRKEGQNVTLSCEQNLNHDAMYWYRQDPGQGLRLIYYSQIVNDFQKGDIAEGYSVSREKKESFPLTVTSAQKNPTAFYLCASSSIRELGTEAFFGQGTRLTVV.

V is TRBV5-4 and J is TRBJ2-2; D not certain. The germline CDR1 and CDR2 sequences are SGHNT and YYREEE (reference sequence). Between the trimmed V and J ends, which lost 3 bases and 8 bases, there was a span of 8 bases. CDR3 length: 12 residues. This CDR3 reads CASSSDLGELFF. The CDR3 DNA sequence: TGTGCCAGCAGCTCAGACTTAGGGGAGCTGTTTTTT.

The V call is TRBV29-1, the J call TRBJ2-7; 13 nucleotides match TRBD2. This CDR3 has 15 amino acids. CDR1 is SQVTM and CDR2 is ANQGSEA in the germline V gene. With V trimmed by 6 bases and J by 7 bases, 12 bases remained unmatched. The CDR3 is CSVRTSGSPIGEQYF. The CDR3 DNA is TGCAGCGTCCGGACTAGCGGGAGTCCCATTGGGGAGCAGTACTTC.

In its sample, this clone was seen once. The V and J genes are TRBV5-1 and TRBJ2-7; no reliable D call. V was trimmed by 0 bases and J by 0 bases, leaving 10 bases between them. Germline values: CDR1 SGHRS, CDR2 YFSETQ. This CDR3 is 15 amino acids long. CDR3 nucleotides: TGCGCCAGCAGCTTGGGTGGGTTACCCTCCTACGAGCAGTACTTC. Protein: CASSLGGLPSYEQYF.

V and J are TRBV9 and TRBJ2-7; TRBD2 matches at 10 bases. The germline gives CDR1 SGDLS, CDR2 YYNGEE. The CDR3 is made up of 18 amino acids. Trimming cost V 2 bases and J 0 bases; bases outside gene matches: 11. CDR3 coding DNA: TGTGCCAGCAGCGTCTCGGCTAGCGGGAGAGAAAGCTCCTACGAGCAGTACTTC. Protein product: CASSVSASGRESSYEQYF.

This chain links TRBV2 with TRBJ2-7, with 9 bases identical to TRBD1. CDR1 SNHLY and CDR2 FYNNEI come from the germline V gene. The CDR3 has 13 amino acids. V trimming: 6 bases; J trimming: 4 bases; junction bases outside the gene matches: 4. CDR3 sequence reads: CASRWTGEYEQYF. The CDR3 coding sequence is TGTGCCAGCAGGTGGACAGGGGAATACGAGCAGTACTTC.

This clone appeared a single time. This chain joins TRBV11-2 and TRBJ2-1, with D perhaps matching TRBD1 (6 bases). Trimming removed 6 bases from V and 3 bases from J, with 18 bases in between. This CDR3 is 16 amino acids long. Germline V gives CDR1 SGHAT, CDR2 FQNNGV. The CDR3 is CASRPGQTDLYNEQFF. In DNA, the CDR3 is TGTGCCAGCAGACCCGGACAGACTGACCTCTACAATGAGCAGTTCTTC.

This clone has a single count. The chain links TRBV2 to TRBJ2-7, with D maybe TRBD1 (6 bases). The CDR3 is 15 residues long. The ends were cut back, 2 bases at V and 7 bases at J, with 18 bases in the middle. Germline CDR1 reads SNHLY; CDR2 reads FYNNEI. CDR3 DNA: TGTGCCAGCAGTGAACTGGGATACAGGGTGGATGAGCAGTACTTC. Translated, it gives CASSELGYRVDEQYF.

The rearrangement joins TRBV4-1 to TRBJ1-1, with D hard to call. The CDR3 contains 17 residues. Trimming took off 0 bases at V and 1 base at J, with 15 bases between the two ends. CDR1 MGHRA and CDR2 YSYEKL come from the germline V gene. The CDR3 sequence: CASSQDGLGQPNTEAFF. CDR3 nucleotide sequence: TGCGCCAGCAGCCAAGATGGCTTAGGCCAGCCGAACACTGAAGCTTTCTTT.

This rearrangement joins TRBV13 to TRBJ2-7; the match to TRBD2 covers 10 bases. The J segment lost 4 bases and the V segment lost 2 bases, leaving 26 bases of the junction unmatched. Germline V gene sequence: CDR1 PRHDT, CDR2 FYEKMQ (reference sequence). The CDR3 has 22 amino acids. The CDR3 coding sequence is TGTGCCAGCAGCTTAACGGCCGGGGGGCTAGCGGGAGTGGAGAGGGATACTTACGAGCAGTACTTC. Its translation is CASSLTAGGLAGVERDTYEQYF.

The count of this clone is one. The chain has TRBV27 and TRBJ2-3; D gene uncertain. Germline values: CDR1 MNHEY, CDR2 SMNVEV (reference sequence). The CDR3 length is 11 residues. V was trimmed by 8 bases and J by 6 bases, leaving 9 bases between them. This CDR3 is CASLSRDTQYF. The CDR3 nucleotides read TGTGCCAGCCTTAGTCGGGATACGCAGTATTTT.

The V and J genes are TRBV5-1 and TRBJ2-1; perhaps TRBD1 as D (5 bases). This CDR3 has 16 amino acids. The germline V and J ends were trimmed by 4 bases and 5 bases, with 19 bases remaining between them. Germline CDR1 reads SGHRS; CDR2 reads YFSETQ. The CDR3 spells CASSIRSRAFNNEQFF. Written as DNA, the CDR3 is TGCGCCAGCAGCATAAGGTCCAGGGCCTTTAACAATGAGCAGTTCTTC.

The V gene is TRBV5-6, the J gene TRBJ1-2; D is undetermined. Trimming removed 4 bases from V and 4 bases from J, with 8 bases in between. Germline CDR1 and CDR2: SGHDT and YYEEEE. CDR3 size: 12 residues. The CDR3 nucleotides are TGTGCCAGCAGCAACCCGTTCTATGGCTACACCTTC. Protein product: CASSNPFYGYTF.

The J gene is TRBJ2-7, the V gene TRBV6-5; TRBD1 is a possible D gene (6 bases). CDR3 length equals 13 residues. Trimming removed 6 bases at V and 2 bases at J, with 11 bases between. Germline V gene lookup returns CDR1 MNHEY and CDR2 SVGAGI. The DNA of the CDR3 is TGTGCCAGCAGCCTGACAGGTCCCTACGAGCAGTACTTC. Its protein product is CASSLTGPYEQYF.

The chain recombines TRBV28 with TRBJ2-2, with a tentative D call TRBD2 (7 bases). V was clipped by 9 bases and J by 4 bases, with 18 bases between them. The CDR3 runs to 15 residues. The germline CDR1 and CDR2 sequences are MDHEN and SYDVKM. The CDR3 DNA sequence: TGTGCCAGTTATAGGCCGCGGGGGCCCACCGGGGAGCTGTTTTTT. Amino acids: CASYRPRGPTGELFF.

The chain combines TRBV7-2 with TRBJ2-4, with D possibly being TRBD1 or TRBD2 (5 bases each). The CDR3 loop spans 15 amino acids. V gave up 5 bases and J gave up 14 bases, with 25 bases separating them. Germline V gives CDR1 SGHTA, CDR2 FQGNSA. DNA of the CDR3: TGTGCCAGCAGCCTACCGAACCTCATGCCGGGACCCGAGTACTTC. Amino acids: CASSLPNLMPGPEYF.

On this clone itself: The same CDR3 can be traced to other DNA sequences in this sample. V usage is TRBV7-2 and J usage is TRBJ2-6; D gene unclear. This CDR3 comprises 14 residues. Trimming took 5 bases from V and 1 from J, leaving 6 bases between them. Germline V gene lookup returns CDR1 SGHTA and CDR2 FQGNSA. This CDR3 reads CASSLSSGANVLTF. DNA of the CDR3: TGTGCCAGCAGCCTATCATCTGGGGCCAACGTCCTGACTTTC.

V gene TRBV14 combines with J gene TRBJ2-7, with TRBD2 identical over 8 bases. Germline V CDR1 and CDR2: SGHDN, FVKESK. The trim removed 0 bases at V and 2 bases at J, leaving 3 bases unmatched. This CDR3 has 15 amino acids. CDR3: CASSQDSGMTYEQYF. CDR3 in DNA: TGTGCCAGCAGCCAAGATAGCGGGATGACCTACGAGCAGTACTTC.

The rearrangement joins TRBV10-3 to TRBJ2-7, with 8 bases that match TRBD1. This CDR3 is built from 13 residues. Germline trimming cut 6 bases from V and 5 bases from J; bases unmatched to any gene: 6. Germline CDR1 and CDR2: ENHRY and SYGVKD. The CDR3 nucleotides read TGTGCCATCAGCCGGGACAGGAGAAACGAGCAGTACTTC. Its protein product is CAISRDRRNEQYF.

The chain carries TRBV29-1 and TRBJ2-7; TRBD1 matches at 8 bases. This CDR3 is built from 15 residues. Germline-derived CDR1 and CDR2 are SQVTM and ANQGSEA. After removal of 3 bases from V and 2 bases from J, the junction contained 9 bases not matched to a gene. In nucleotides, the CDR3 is TGCAGCGTTGAGTTTTCAGGACAGGGAGCCTACGAGCAGTACTTC. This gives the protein CSVEFSGQGAYEQYF.

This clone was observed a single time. The DNA of the CDR3 is TGCGCCAGCAGCCTGACTAGCGGGGGAGGAGATACGCAGTATTTT. It translates to CASSLTSGGGDTQYF. The chain uses TRBV4-1 and TRBJ2-3; TRBD2 matches 12 bases. The V gene's germline CDR1 is MGHRA and CDR2 YSYEKL. This CDR3 comprises 15 residues. Trimming at V came to 4 bases and at J to 5 bases, leaving 4 bases not matched to a gene.

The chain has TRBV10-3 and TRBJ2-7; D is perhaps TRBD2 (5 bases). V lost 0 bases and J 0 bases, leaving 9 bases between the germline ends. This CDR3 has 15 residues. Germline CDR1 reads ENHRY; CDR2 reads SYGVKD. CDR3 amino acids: CAISESRELSYEQYF. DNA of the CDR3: TGTGCCATCAGTGAGTCACGGGAACTCTCCTACGAGCAGTACTTC.

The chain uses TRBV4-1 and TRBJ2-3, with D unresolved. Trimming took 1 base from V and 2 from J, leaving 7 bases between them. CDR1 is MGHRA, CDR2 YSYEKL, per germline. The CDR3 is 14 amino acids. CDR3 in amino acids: CASSQVEITDTQYF. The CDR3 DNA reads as TGCGCCAGCAGCCAAGTTGAGATCACAGATACGCAGTATTTT.

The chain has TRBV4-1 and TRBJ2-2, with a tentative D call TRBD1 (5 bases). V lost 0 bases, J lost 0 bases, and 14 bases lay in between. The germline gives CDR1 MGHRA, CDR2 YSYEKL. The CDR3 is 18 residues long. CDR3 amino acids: CASSQDLFQGSNTGELFF. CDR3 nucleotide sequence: TGCGCCAGCAGCCAAGATCTATTTCAGGGATCGAACACCGGGGAGCTGTTTTTT.

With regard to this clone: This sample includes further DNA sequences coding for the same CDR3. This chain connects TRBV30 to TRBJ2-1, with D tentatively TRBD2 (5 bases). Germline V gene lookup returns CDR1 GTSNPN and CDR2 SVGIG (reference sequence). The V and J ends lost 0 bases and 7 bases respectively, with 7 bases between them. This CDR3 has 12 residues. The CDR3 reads CAWSVLGNEQFF. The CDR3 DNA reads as TGTGCCTGGAGTGTACTAGGTAATGAGCAGTTCTTC.

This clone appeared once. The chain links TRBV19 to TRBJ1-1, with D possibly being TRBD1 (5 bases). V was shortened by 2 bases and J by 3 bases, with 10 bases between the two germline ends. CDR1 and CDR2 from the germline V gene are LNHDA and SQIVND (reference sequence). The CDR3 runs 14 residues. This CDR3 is CASSIRGRDTEAFF. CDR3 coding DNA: TGTGCCAGTAGTATAAGGGGTCGTGACACTGAAGCTTTCTTT. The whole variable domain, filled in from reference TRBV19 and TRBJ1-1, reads DGGITQSPKYLFRKEGQNVTLSCEQNLNHDAMYWYRQDPGQGLRLIYYSQIVNDFQKGDIAEGYSVSREKKESFPLTVTSAQKNPTAFYLCASSIRGRDTEAFFGQGTRLTVV.

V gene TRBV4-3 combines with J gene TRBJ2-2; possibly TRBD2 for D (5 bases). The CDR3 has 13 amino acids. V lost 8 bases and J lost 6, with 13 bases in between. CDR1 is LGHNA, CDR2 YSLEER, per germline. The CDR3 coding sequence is TGCGCCAGCCGCGACTCGGGGTCCGGGGAGCTGTTTTTT. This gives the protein CASRDSGSGELFF.

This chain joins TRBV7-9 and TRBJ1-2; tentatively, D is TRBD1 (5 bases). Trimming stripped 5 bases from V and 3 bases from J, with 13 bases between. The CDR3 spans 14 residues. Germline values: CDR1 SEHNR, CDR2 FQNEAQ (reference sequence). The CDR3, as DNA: TGTGCCAGCAGCCGCCCCGGGGACCACTATGGCTACACCTTC. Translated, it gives CASSRPGDHYGYTF. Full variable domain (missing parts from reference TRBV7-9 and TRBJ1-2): DTGVSQNPRHKITKRGQNVTFRCDPISEHNRLYWYRQTLGQGPEFLTYFQNEAQLEKSRLLSDRFSAERPKGSFSTLEIQRTEQGDSAMYLCASSRPGDHYGYTFGSGTRLTVV.

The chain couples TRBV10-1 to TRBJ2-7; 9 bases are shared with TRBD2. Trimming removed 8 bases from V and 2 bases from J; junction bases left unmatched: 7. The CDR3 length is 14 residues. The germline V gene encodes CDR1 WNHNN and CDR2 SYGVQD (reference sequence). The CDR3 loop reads CASLLAGRPYEQYF. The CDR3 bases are TGCGCCAGCCTACTAGCGGGCCGACCCTACGAGCAGTACTTC.

CDR3 DNA: TGTGCCAGCAGCTTAGCGCCAGAAGAGACCCAGTACTTC. Amino acid sequence: CASSLAPEETQYF. The chain carries TRBV7-9 and TRBJ2-5; D uncertain. Between the trimmed V and J ends, which lost 0 bases and 3 bases, there was a span of 5 bases. CDR1 is SEHNR and CDR2 is FQNEAQ in the germline V gene (reference sequence). The CDR3 has 13 amino acids.

The CDR3 sequence is CASSFRTGLPADTQYF. As DNA, the CDR3 is TGTGCCAGCAGCTTTCGAACAGGGCTACCGGCAGATACGCAGTATTTT. This sequence joins TRBV7-9 and TRBJ2-3; possible D gene TRBD1, 6 bases. Germline lookup yields CDR1 SEHNR and CDR2 FQNEAQ (reference sequence). Trimming removed 3 bases from V and 4 bases from J, with 17 bases in between. The CDR3 totals 16 residues. Complete variable domain (other parts from reference TRBV7-9 and TRBJ2-3): DTGVSQNPRHKITKRGQNVTFRCDPISEHNRLYWYRQTLGQGPEFLTYFQNEAQLEKSRLLSDRFSAERPKGSFSTLEIQRTEQGDSAMYLCASSFRTGLPADTQYFGPGTRLTVL.

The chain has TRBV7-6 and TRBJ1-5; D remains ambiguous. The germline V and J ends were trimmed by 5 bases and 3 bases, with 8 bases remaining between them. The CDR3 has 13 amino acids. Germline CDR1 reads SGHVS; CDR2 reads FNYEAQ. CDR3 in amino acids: CASSRELNQPQHF. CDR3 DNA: TGTGCCAGCAGCCGCGAACTCAATCAGCCCCAGCATTTT. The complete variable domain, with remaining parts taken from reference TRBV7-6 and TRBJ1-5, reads GAGVSQSPRYKVTKRGQDVALRCDPISGHVSLYWYRQALGQGPEFLTYFNYEAQQDKSGLPNDRFSAERPEGSISTLTIQRTEQRDSAMYRCASSRELNQPQHFGDGTRLSIL.